This TCR beta chain was sequenced for a study of blood T cell repertoires in COVID-19. In the original analysis: Estimated nucleated cell counts came from reference gene primer amplification. Here immunoSEQ multiplex PCR was the method, and the copy in TCRdb shows in-frame clones only, minus some. That table supplies the V and J calls and clone size; D and trimming were determined from the DNA. Of 150,000 to 200,000 clones listed, approximately 80% were seen once; the top ten hold 11%. The TCR was taken from a man over 45 who had recovered from COVID-19. The sample was PBMCs or T cells enriched from blood (not recorded which).

This CDR3 reads CASSSPPGGKLTGELFF. The DNA for the CDR3 is TGCGCCAGCAGCAGTCCGCCGGGGGGTAAACTGACCGGGGAGCTGTTTTTT. The chain recombines TRBV5-1 with TRBJ2-2; TRBD2 aligns across 7 bases. J was trimmed by 5 bases and V by 4 bases; bases with no gene match: 14. Germline CDR1 reads SGHRS; CDR2 reads YFSETQ. The CDR3 has 17 residues. Using reference TRBV5-1 and TRBJ2-2 for the parts outside the CDR3, the full variable domain is KAGVTQTPRYLIKTRGQQVTLSCSPISGHRSVSWYQQTPGQGLQFLFEYFSETQRNKGNFPGRFSGRQFSNSRSEMNVSTLELGDSALYLCASSSPPGGKLTGELFFGEGSRLTVL.